This T cell receptor (beta chain) was found in a study of follicular helper T cells after annual influenza vaccination. Stated time point: 2015-2016 season, pre-vaccination. Vaccine contraindications, substance abuse, HIV/AIDS, active malignancy and active illness excluded donors. Using immunoSEQ multiplex PCR, the repertoire was profiled, and TCRdb retains in-frame clones only, with some absent. The sample includes 12,000 or so clones, approximately 80% seen only once; the top ten take roughly 3.5%. Germline values: CDR1 MNHEY, CDR2 SVGAGI. The CDR3 has 14 amino acids. Trimming took 4 bases from V and 10 from J, leaving 14 bases between them.

The chain uses TRBV6-5 and TRBJ1-6; D gene unclear. This receptor was taken from an adult who received the influenza vaccine. The sequenced sample was CXCR5+ CD38- circulating T follicular helper cells from blood, obtained on the day of influenza vaccination. The subset: circulating Tfh, non-naive CD4+CXCR5+PD-1+ (ICOS+CD38+ or ICOS-CD38-). Written as DNA, the CDR3 is TGTGCCAGCAGTTCTGAACATCTTGAATCACCCCTCCACTTT. Amino acids: CASSSEHLESPLHF.